This T cell receptor (beta chain) is drawn from a study of shared clonotypes between healthy human individuals. Findings and caveats of the study: Non-shared clonotypes had lower generation probabilities than those shared by all four donors.

Original handling: Filtering differed because ImmunoSEQ produced junction-only sequences that carried no quality scores. Generated by immunoSEQ multiplex PCR, the TCRdb table keeps only in-frame clones and is missing some. Clonal size and the V and J genes are those of that table, whereas D and trimming came from the DNA. This sample yields roughly 2.2 million clones, of which approximately 93% are seen a single time; 0.39% belongs to the top ten. Germline CDR1 SGHTA, CDR2 FQGNSA. Trimming shortened V by 3 bases and J by 4 bases, and 9 bases separated the two germline ends. The CDR3 is 13 residues long. Points on this clone: The antigen is undetermined.

The sequencing sample was made of naive CD4+ T cells from PBMCs. This sample's subset: CD45RA+ positively selected. The genes are TRBV7-2 and TRBJ1-1; D is undetermined. The TCR sequence derives from a man aged 18 to 29 in good health. Some clones in this sample may be carry-over from other donors' samples. CDR3 in DNA: TGTGCCAGCAGCTTTTCCAGACCCACTGAAGCTTTCTTT. Its protein product is CASSFSRPTEAFF.